This entry describes one TCR beta chain. Assay: immunoSEQ multiplex PCR; the TCRdb copy retains only in-frame clones and omits some. The sample includes about 56,000 clones, about 92% of them seen just once. These data come from a study of cytomegalovirus exposure and HLA in healthy donors. This receptor was obtained from a man aged 18 to 30 in good health and CMV-seronegative. Sequenced sample: PBMCs.

The CDR3 here is CASSLAPGSYNEQFF. CDR3 nucleotide sequence: TGCGCCAGCAGCTTGGCCCCAGGCTCCTACAATGAGCAGTTCTTC. The chain has TRBV5-1 and TRBJ2-1; D unclear. Germline V gene sequence: CDR1 SGHRS, CDR2 YFSETQ. CDR3 length: 15 amino acids. Trimming pared 0 bases from V and 0 bases from J, leaving 7 bases between.